This TCR beta chain derives from a study of vaccination effects on CD4 cells after COVID-19. General study findings and limits: Substantial clonal contraction characterized both infection- and vaccine-induced clones late after vaccination.

From germline, CDR1 is ENHRY and CDR2 SYGVKD. The CDR3 has 14 amino acids. Trimming left V 5 bases short and J 5 bases short, with 15 bases between. This clone was detected only a few times. What it binds is not known. Following 10 days of culture, CD4+ T cells were isolated. Each vaccine recipient was nucleocapsid antibody negative and had no prior SARS-CoV-2 infection. Both day 3 and day 7 saw half the medium replaced with IL-2 medium. Data came from immunoSEQ multiplex PCR; TCRdb stores just in-frame clones and leaves some out. The data contain around 70,000 clones, around 77% of them singletons. This TCR was recovered from a human donor who received a COVID-19 vaccine. Sample: CD4+ T cells from PBMCs cultured without peptide, taken before COVID-19 vaccination. The chain recombines TRBV10-3 with TRBJ2-5; perhaps TRBD1 as D (5 bases). As DNA, the CDR3 is TGTGCCATCAGTAAGGCAGGGCCAGGGGAGACCCAGTACTTC. Encoded protein: CAISKAGPGETQYF.